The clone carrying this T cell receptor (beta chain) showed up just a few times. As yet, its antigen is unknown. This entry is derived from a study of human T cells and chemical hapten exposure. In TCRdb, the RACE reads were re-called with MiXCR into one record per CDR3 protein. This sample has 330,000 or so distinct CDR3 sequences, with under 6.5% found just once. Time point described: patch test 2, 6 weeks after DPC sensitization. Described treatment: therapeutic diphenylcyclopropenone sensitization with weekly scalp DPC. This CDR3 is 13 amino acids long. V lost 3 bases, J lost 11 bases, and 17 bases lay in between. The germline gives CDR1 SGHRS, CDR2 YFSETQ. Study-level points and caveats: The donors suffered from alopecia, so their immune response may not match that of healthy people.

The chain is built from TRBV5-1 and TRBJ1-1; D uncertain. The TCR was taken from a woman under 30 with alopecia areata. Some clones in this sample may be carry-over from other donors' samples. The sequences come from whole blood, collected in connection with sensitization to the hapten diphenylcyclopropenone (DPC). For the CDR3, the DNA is TGCGCCAGCAGCTCACAAGGAGATACGGGGGCTTTCTTT. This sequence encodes CASSSQGDTGAFF.